The rows below give T cell receptor beta chains drawn from one sample of a study of blood T cell repertoires in COVID-19. The table came from immunoSEQ multiplex PCR; TCRdb's copy has only in-frame clones and leaves some out. The sample shows fewer than 200,000 clones, roughly 80% of them seen only once. Sequences were obtained from PBMCs or T cells enriched from blood (not recorded which). These receptors were collected from a woman in her thirties or forties with acute COVID-19. Both conserved end residues are part of each CDR3. D genes are given only for firm matches. Where a row states a size, it is once, few, many or the class of an expanded clone; other rows omit it.

j_gene: TRBJ2-7
abundance: few
v_gene: TRBV10-1
d_gene: TRBD2
CDR3aa: CASSESKGGPNEQYF
CDR3nt: TGCGCCAGCAGTGAGTCTAAGGGAGGGCCCAACGAGCAGTACTTC

j_gene: TRBJ1-5
abundance: -
v_gene: TRBV19
d_gene: -
CDR3aa: CASSLLWAGPQHF
CDR3nt: TGTGCCAGTAGCCTGCTCTGGGCGGGGCCCCAGCATTTT

j_gene: TRBJ2-5
abundance: -
v_gene: TRBV5-1
d_gene: -
CDR3aa: CASSLGVETQYF
CDR3nt: TGCGCCAGCAGCTTGGGAGTGGAGACCCAGTACTTC

j_gene: TRBJ2-2
abundance: once
v_gene: TRBV9
d_gene: TRBD2
CDR3aa: CASSLAGGNTGELFF
CDR3nt: TGTGCCAGCAGCCTAGCGGGAGGGAACACCGGGGAGCTGTTTTTT

j_gene: TRBJ2-7
abundance: -
v_gene: TRBV21-1
d_gene: -
CDR3aa: CASSKGRRTPSYEQYF
CDR3nt: TGTGCCAGCAGCAAAGGTCGAAGGACACCCTCCTACGAGCAGTACTTC

j_gene: TRBJ2-7
abundance: medium-sized
v_gene: TRBV1
d_gene: -
CDR3aa: CTSSPRAGAYYEQYF
CDR3nt: TGCACCAGCAGCCCTCGGGCAGGGGCCTACTACGAGCAGTACTTC

j_gene: TRBJ1-1
abundance: -
v_gene: TRBV28
d_gene: TRBD1
CDR3aa: CASSLNLPGQGFTFF
CDR3nt: TGTGCCAGCAGTTTAAATTTACCGGGACAGGGCTTTACTTTCTTT

j_gene: TRBJ2-4
abundance: few
v_gene: TRBV19
d_gene: TRBD2
CDR3aa: CASSTQLAGEDIQYF
CDR3nt: TGTGCCAGTAGTACCCAACTAGCGGGAGAGGACATTCAGTACTTC

j_gene: TRBJ2-5
abundance: -
v_gene: TRBV4-1
d_gene: -
CDR3aa: CASSQDWTLGETQYF
CDR3nt: TGCGCCAGCAGCCAAGATTGGACTTTGGGCGAGACCCAGTACTTC

j_gene: TRBJ2-7
abundance: -
v_gene: TRBV6-5
d_gene: -
CDR3aa: CASQTSRAREQYF
CDR3nt: TGTGCCAGCCAAACTTCTCGAGCACGCGAGCAGTACTTC

j_gene: TRBJ2-1
abundance: -
v_gene: TRBV7-3
d_gene: TRBD2
CDR3aa: CASSLRLAGTEQFF
CDR3nt: TGTGCCAGCAGCTTAAGACTAGCGGGAACTGAGCAGTTCTTC

j_gene: TRBJ1-4
abundance: -
v_gene: TRBV19
d_gene: -
CDR3aa: CASSIRNEKLFF
CDR3nt: TGTGCCAGTAGTATCAGGAATGAAAAACTGTTTTTT

j_gene: TRBJ2-1
abundance: -
v_gene: TRBV6-5
d_gene: -
CDR3aa: CASSRNTGYNEQFF
CDR3nt: TGTGCCAGCAGCCGAAACACAGGCTACAATGAGCAGTTCTTC

j_gene: TRBJ2-5
abundance: -
v_gene: TRBV5-1
d_gene: TRBD2
CDR3aa: CASRAGPPQETQYF
CDR3nt: TGCGCCAGCCGAGCGGGACCCCCACAAGAGACCCAGTACTTC

j_gene: TRBJ2-3
abundance: -
v_gene: TRBV5-1
d_gene: TRBD2
CDR3aa: CASSLGTSGRATDTQYF
CDR3nt: TGCGCCAGCAGCCTGGGGACTAGCGGGAGGGCAACAGATACGCAGTATTTT

j_gene: TRBJ2-7
abundance: many
v_gene: TRBV7-9
d_gene: -
CDR3aa: CASSESGNGEQYF
CDR3nt: TGTGCCAGCAGCGAATCAGGGAACGGCGAGCAGTACTTC

j_gene: TRBJ1-1
abundance: -
v_gene: TRBV5-4
d_gene: TRBD1
CDR3aa: CATIRGTGVTEAFF
CDR3nt: TGTGCCACCATTCGGGGGACAGGGGTGACTGAAGCTTTCTTT